Presented here are 4 T cell receptor beta chains from one specimen sequenced in a study of blood T cells in healthy people across ages (dated by TCRdb to between 2014 and 2016). Library creation used 5' RACE. The sequencer listed for this sample is Illumina HiSeq 2500. A second 7 to 11 cycle PCR used a sample-barcoded 5' primer and a J-beta primer mix. The public reads were run again by TCRdb, first through fastp at Q25 and then through MiXCR, and only productive beta chains were kept. Rows are unified per CDR3 protein, each entry keeping the most common DNA and genes. The sample table contains approximately 580,000 distinct CDR3 sequences; only one count was recorded for 24% of them. The top ten constitute 8.7% of the sample. In addition, the sample was reused for a study of T cells of mothers and their children.

The sample comprised blood. The receptor set was obtained from a boy between 5 and 17 years old in good health.

In this sample, this clonotype turned up a few times. The genes are TRBV7-9 and TRBJ2-7, with TRBD2 matching over 9 bases. CDR3 length equals 16 residues. The V and J ends lost 0 bases and 2 bases, in that order; junction bases with no gene match: 5. The germline gives CDR1 SEHNR, CDR2 FQNEAQ (reference sequence). CDR3 coding DNA: TGTGCCAGCAGCTTAGCGCTGGCGGGAGGGCCCTACGAGCAGTACTTC. Translated: CASSLALAGGPYEQYF.

This clonotype occurred a few times. The rearrangement joins TRBV20-1 to TRBJ2-7; D might be TRBD2 (5 bases). The germline V gene encodes CDR1 DFQATT and CDR2 SNEGSKA (reference sequence). V lost 2 bases, J lost 3 bases, and 14 bases lay in between. CDR3 size: 14 residues. CDR3 nucleotide sequence: TGCAGTGCTAGAAACGTGCTTAGCGACTACGAGCAGTACTTC. Translated, it gives CSARNVLSDYEQYF.

This clonotype showed up just a few times. The chain uses TRBV7-8 and TRBJ1-2; 7 positions match TRBD1. The germline V gene encodes CDR1 SGHVS and CDR2 FQNEAQ. V was pared by 5 bases and J by 0 bases, with 3 bases of the junction left unmatched. This CDR3 region has 14 residues. CDR3 in DNA: TGTGCCAGCAGCAAGGGACAGACTAACTATGGCTACACCTTC. Translated: CASSKGQTNYGYTF.

Regarding this clonotype: A much larger clonotype is one base distant, so this may be a read error. The J gene is TRBJ2-5, the V gene TRBV20-1; maybe TRBD1 (7 bases). Germline lookup yields CDR1 DFQATT and CDR2 SNEGSKA (reference sequence). V lost 5 bases and J 7 bases, leaving 23 bases between the germline ends. The CDR3 has 15 residues. The CDR3 region is CSAGGVTGPGGTQYF. The CDR3 nucleotides read TGCAGTGCTGGGGGTGTGACAGGGCCCGGGGGGACCCAGTACTTC.